This TCR beta chain is from a study of shared clonotypes between healthy human individuals. Study-level results: Among the subsets, naive ones generally showed larger estimated richness than memory ones.

On this clone: As yet, its antigen is unknown.

The genomic DNA of each subset was split evenly across several immunoSEQ plates. Method: immunoSEQ multiplex PCR; TCRdb's copy keeps in-frame clones and lacks some. The sample yields approximately 720,000 clones, 72% seen once. Both subsets, CD45RA+ naive and CD45RA-negative memory, were split from the CD4+ cells. The CDR3 sequence is 18 residues long. V trimming: 3 bases; J trimming: 3 bases; junction bases outside the gene matches: 9. Germline V gene sequence: CDR1 KGHSH, CDR2 LQKENI. The TCR originated in a woman aged 25 to 39 in good health. Sequencing was carried out using memory CD4+ T cells sorted from blood. The subset here: CD45RA-negative fraction. The rearrangement joins TRBV18 to TRBJ2-1; 12 nucleotides align to TRBD2. CDR3 sequence reads: CASSPFGLAGHFYNEQFF. Here the CDR3 DNA reads TGTGCCAGCTCACCTTTCGGACTAGCGGGACACTTCTACAATGAGCAGTTCTTC.